The rows below give T cell receptor beta chains drawn from one sample of a study of shared clonotypes between healthy human individuals. Clones were sequenced by immunoSEQ multiplex PCR, and TCRdb holds only the in-frame ones, with some missing. This repertoire shows over a million clones, 96% found once; its top ten account for approximately 1.2%. The specimen was naive CD4+ T cells sorted from blood. The receptors come from a man aged 30-40 years in good health. CDR3s include the opening cysteine and the closing phenylalanine or tryptophan. Each record gives: V gene, D gene, clone size, J gene, CDR3 DNA, CDR3 protein. D genes are given only for firm matches. Size tells how often a clone was seen (once, few, many) or the class of an expanded clone, and some rows leave it out.

v_call: TRBV6-5
d_call: .
clone_size: .
j_call: TRBJ2-1
cdr3_nt: TGTGCCAGCAGTTTTCAACCCCTCGTCTCCTACAATGAGCAGTTCTTC
cdr3_aa: CASSFQPLVSYNEQFF

v_call: TRBV21-1
d_call: .
clone_size: .
j_call: TRBJ2-7
cdr3_nt: TGTGCCAGCCCCCCGGGACAGGCCCCCCACGAGCAGTACTTC
cdr3_aa: CASPPGQAPHEQYF

v_call: TRBV2
d_call: TRBD2
clone_size: .
j_call: TRBJ2-7
cdr3_nt: TGTGCCAGCAGTAAAAGCGGGGGGCACTACGAGCAGTACTTC
cdr3_aa: CASSKSGGHYEQYF

v_call: TRBV5-1
d_call: TRBD2
clone_size: .
j_call: TRBJ2-5
cdr3_nt: TGCGCCAGCAGCTTGGGACTAGCGGGAGAGGGCGAGACCCAGTACTTC
cdr3_aa: CASSLGLAGEGETQYF

v_call: TRBV28
d_call: TRBD1
clone_size: .
j_call: TRBJ2-1
cdr3_nt: TGTGCCAGCAGTTTACGACAGGGCTACAATGAGCAGTTCTTC
cdr3_aa: CASSLRQGYNEQFF

v_call: TRBV29-1
d_call: TRBD1
clone_size: once
j_call: TRBJ1-4
cdr3_nt: TGCAGCGTTGACCAGGGGGGTGAAAAACTGTTTTTT
cdr3_aa: CSVDQGGEKLFF

v_call: TRBV18
d_call: .
clone_size: .
j_call: TRBJ2-1
cdr3_nt: TGTGCCAGCTCACCCATGATAGGCGGATCCGTCTCCTACAATGAGCAGTTCTTC
cdr3_aa: CASSPMIGGSVSYNEQFF

v_call: TRBV18
d_call: TRBD1
clone_size: .
j_call: TRBJ2-4
cdr3_nt: TGTGCCAGCTCACCACTGCGGACAGGGGAAGCCAAAAACATTCAGTACTTC
cdr3_aa: CASSPLRTGEAKNIQYF

v_call: TRBV28
d_call: .
clone_size: .
j_call: TRBJ1-5
cdr3_nt: TGTGCCAGCAGACCCGCAGGGGCCAATCAGCCCCAGCATTTT
cdr3_aa: CASRPAGANQPQHF

v_call: TRBV7-4
d_call: .
clone_size: .
j_call: TRBJ2-1
cdr3_nt: TGTGCCAGCAGCCCAATTAAGCAGTTCTTC
cdr3_aa: CASSPIKQFF

v_call: TRBV6-5
d_call: TRBD2
clone_size: .
j_call: TRBJ2-7
cdr3_nt: TGTGCCACCAAGGGAGGTAGCGGGAAATACGAGCAGTACTTC
cdr3_aa: CATKGGSGKYEQYF

v_call: TRBV11-2
d_call: .
clone_size: .
j_call: TRBJ1-3
cdr3_nt: TGTGCCAGCAGCTCAAGGCACGTCGGTAGGGGAAACACCATATATTTT
cdr3_aa: CASSSRHVGRGNTIYF

v_call: TRBV10-3
d_call: TRBD1
clone_size: .
j_call: TRBJ2-3
cdr3_nt: TGTGCCATCAAGGGGACAGCTAGGGGTACAGATACGCAGTATTTT
cdr3_aa: CAIKGTARGTDTQYF

v_call: TRBV6-1
d_call: .
clone_size: .
j_call: TRBJ2-5
cdr3_nt: TGTGCCAGCAGTGACGTAGGGAGGGAGACCCAGTACTTC
cdr3_aa: CASSDVGRETQYF

v_call: TRBV14
d_call: .
clone_size: .
j_call: TRBJ1-3
cdr3_nt: TGTGCCAGCAGCCAATTTGGGGAAAACACCATATATTTT
cdr3_aa: CASSQFGENTIYF

v_call: TRBV7-2
d_call: .
clone_size: .
j_call: TRBJ2-1
cdr3_nt: TGTGCCAGCAGCTTAGGAGTAACCTACAATGAGCAGTTCTTC
cdr3_aa: CASSLGVTYNEQFF

v_call: TRBV27
d_call: TRBD2
clone_size: .
j_call: TRBJ2-2
cdr3_nt: TGTGCCAGCAGTCTCATTTTGAGGGAGGGCAACACCGGGGAGCTGTTTTTT
cdr3_aa: CASSLILREGNTGELFF

v_call: TRBV5-4
d_call: .
clone_size: .
j_call: TRBJ1-5
cdr3_nt: TGTGCCAGCAGCTTACAGGGTGGCAATCAGCCCCAGCATTTT
cdr3_aa: CASSLQGGNQPQHF